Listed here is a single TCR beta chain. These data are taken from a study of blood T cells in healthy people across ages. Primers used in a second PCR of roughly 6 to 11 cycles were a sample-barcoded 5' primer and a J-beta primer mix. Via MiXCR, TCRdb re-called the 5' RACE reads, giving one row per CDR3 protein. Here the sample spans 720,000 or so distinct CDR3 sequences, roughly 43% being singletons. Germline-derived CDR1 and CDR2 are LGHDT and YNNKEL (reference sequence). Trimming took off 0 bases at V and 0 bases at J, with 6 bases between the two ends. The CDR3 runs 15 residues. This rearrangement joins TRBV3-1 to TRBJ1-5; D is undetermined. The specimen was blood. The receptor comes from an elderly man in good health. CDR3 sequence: CASSQDERSNQPQHF. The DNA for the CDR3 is TGTGCCAGCAGCCAAGACGAACGTAGCAATCAGCCCCAGCATTTT. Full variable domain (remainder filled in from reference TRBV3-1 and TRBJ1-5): DTAVSQTPKYLVTQMGNDKSIKCEQNLGHDTMYWYKQDSKKFLKIMFSYNNKELIINETVPNRFSPKSPDKAHLNLHINSLELGDSAVYFCASSQDERSNQPQHFGDGTRLSIL.